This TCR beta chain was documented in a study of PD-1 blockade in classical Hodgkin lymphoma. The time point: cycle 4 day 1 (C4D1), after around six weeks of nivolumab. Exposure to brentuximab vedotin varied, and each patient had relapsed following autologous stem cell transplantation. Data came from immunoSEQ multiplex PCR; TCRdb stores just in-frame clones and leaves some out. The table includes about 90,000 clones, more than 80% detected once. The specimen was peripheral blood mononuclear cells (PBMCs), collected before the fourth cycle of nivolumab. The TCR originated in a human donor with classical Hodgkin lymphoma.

Here the CDR3 reads CATKPGLVLTDTQYF. For the CDR3, the DNA is TGTGCCACCAAACCGGGACTAGTGCTCACAGATACGCAGTATTTT. This chain joins TRBV7-2 and TRBJ2-3, with TRBD2 matching over 8 bases. V gave up 10 bases and J gave up 2 bases; unmatched junction bases: 11. Germline V gene lookup returns CDR1 SGHTA and CDR2 FQGNSA. The CDR3 length is 15 residues.